Below are 27 T cell receptor beta chains sequenced from a single sample in a study of radiation and T cells in renal cell carcinoma (dated by TCRdb to 2018 to 2020). The intended sense of this specimen's time point label: baseline pretreatment blood. This sample's treatment or condition label indicates: 15 Gy SBRT to primary tumor, nephrectomy 4 weeks later. Libraries were constructed by the immunoSEQ multiplex PCR assay. The immuneACCESS repertoire file appears here via TCRdb, limited to in-frame rearrangements. These files lack a portion of the clones; in checked studies, under half of the deficit traces to unresolved V genes, and the cause of the others is not known. The sample table contains 150,000 or so clones; only one count was recorded for roughly 84% of them. Approximately 12% of the sample rests with the top ten. Sequences were derived from blood, sampled from a patient whose treatment included radiotherapy and nephrectomy. These TCRs come from a woman between 45 and 60 years old with renal cell carcinoma.

The rearrangement joins TRBV18 to TRBJ1-5; 7 bases fit TRBD1. The germline V gene encodes CDR1 KGHSH and CDR2 LQKENI. This CDR3 has 14 residues. Germline trimming cut 4 bases from V and 3 bases from J; bases unmatched to any gene: 3. CDR3 sequence (DNA): TGTGCCAGCTCACTCACAGGGGACAATCAGCCCCAGCATTTT. Protein product: CASSLTGDNQPQHF.

The chain recombines TRBV4-1 with TRBJ2-2, with TRBD2 matching 8 bases. The CDR3 is 14 amino acids. Trimming took 5 bases from V and 5 from J; bases not matched to a gene: 4. CDR1 is MGHRA, CDR2 YSYEKL, per germline. The CDR3 sequence is CASSLSGGTGELFF. The CDR3 bases are TGCGCCAGCAGCTTAAGCGGGGGAACCGGGGAGCTGTTTTTT.

The CDR3 DNA reads as TGTGCCAGCAGCTTAACAGGGACATTCAGGTACGAGCAGTACTTC. The encoded protein is CASSLTGTFRYEQYF. V usage is TRBV7-2 and J usage is TRBJ2-7; D is possibly TRBD1 (6 bases). Trimming took 2 bases from V and 4 from J, leaving 15 bases between them. This CDR3 region has 15 residues. Germline values: CDR1 SGHTA, CDR2 FQGNSA.

The rearrangement joins TRBV2 to TRBJ1-4; perhaps TRBD1 as D (6 bases). The V and J ends lost 7 bases and 4 bases respectively, with 13 bases between them. The CDR3 length is 14 residues. Germline V gives CDR1 SNHLY, CDR2 FYNNEI. The CDR3 DNA reads as TGTGCCAGCATCAACGACAGGAATAATGAAAAACTGTTTTTT. It is translated as CASINDRNNEKLFF.

The chain employs TRBV19 and TRBJ2-2, with 11 bases matching TRBD2. The V and J ends lost 3 bases and 5 bases, in that order; junction bases with no gene match: 2. The CDR3 sequence is 15 residues long. CDR1 is LNHDA and CDR2 is SQIVND in the germline V gene (reference sequence). The CDR3 loop reads CASSMTSGATGELFF. The CDR3 region has the DNA TGTGCCAGTAGTATGACTAGCGGGGCGACCGGGGAGCTGTTTTTT.

This chain links TRBV7-6 with TRBJ2-5, with 10 nucleotides matching TRBD1. Losses at the gene ends were 5 bases for V and 4 bases for J; bases not matched to a gene: 7. From germline, CDR1 is SGHVS and CDR2 FNYEAQ. The CDR3 has 15 amino acids. The CDR3 region is CASSPSGQGRETQYF. The CDR3 bases are TGTGCCAGCAGCCCCTCGGGACAGGGGAGAGAGACCCAGTACTTC.

This clone was seen a handful of times. The rearrangement joins TRBV10-3 to TRBJ2-5; the match to TRBD1 covers 7 bases. The CDR3 is 12 amino acids. V trimming: 3 bases; J trimming: 5 bases; junction bases outside the gene matches: 0. Germline lookup yields CDR1 ENHRY and CDR2 SYGVKD. The CDR3 DNA reads TGTGCCATCAGTGAACAGGGGGAGACCCAGTACTTC. Translated, it gives CAISEQGETQYF.

This clone occurred once. The chain has TRBV6-5 and TRBJ1-5, with D possibly being TRBD1 (6 bases). The CDR3 covers 15 residues. CDR1 and CDR2 (germline): MNHEY, SVGAGI. V lost 5 bases and J lost 2, with 13 bases in between. CDR3 nucleotides: TGTGCCAGCAGTACAGGGCACGAAGGCAATCAGCCCCAGCATTTT. Translated, it gives CASSTGHEGNQPQHF.

The chain joins TRBV5-6 to TRBJ2-7; D unresolved. The CDR3 runs 8 residues. Trimming stripped 6 bases from V and 12 bases from J, with 7 bases between. CDR1 is SGHDT and CDR2 is YYEEEE in the germline V gene. CDR3 in DNA: TGTGCCAGCACACCTCCGTACTTC. It encodes CASTPPYF.

The chain joins TRBV6-5 to TRBJ1-1; D gene unclear. V was cut by 2 bases and J by 0 bases, with 7 bases left in between. Germline CDR1 reads MNHEY; CDR2 reads SVGAGI. The CDR3 runs to 14 residues. CDR3 in amino acids: CASSYATLNTEAFF. In DNA, the CDR3 is TGTGCCAGCAGTTACGCGACCCTGAACACTGAAGCTTTCTTT.

The rearrangement links TRBV29-1 to TRBJ1-2; 7 bases fit TRBD1. Trimming took 7 bases from V and 4 from J; bases not matched to a gene: 3. This CDR3 has 11 amino acids. Per the germline V gene, CDR1 is SQVTM and CDR2 is ANQGSEA. CDR3 DNA sequence: TGCAGCGCGGGACAGCGCTATGGCTACACCTTC. This encodes CSAGQRYGYTF.

The chain combines TRBV6-1 with TRBJ1-1; D call uncertain. The ends were cut back, 8 bases at V and 3 bases at J, with 13 bases in the middle. In germline, CDR1 is MNHNS, CDR2 SASEGT. The CDR3 covers 13 residues. In DNA form, the CDR3 reads TGTGCCAGCCAGACGGAGGGCGACACTGAAGCTTTCTTT. As protein: CASQTEGDTEAFF.

The rearrangement joins TRBV7-2 to TRBJ2-3, with a tentative D call TRBD2 (5 bases). V was pared by 5 bases and J by 0 bases, with 12 bases between. This CDR3 region has 15 residues. Germline CDR1 is SGHTA and CDR2 is FQGNSA. CDR3 residues: CASSHPTGSTDTQYF. Here the CDR3 DNA reads TGTGCCAGCAGCCATCCGACGGGAAGCACAGATACGCAGTATTTT.

The V call is TRBV6-1, the J call TRBJ2-7; the D is unclear. Germline loops: CDR1 MNHNS, CDR2 SASEGT. The CDR3 runs 16 residues. V lost 3 bases and J 2 bases, leaving 17 bases between the germline ends. The CDR3 nucleotides are TGTGCCAGCAGTGACAGCACCTCTTATTCGCCCTACGAGCAGTACTTC. This codes for CASSDSTSYSPYEQYF.

This chain uses TRBV2 with TRBJ2-3; 9 nucleotides align to TRBD1. The CDR3 runs to 15 residues. Trimming cost V 4 bases and J 4 bases; bases outside gene matches: 6. Germline V lookup: CDR1 SNHLY, CDR2 FYNNEI. CDR3: CASSAGQGPPDTQYF. CDR3 bases: TGTGCCAGCAGTGCAGGACAGGGGCCCCCAGATACGCAGTATTTT.

This clone was counted once. This chain uses TRBV7-9 with TRBJ1-1, with D hard to call. V shed 1 base and J shed 4 bases, with 16 bases lying between them. CDR1 is SEHNR and CDR2 is FQNEAQ in the germline V gene (reference sequence). The CDR3 contains 16 residues. The CDR3 DNA reads as TGTGCCAGCAGCTTAGATTGGCTTTCCCTGGGCACTGAAGCTTTCTTT. This gives the protein CASSLDWLSLGTEAFF.

This chain's CDR3 is CSGTEARHEQFF. In DNA form, the CDR3 reads TGCAGCGGAACGGAGGCCAGGCATGAGCAGTTCTTC. The rearrangement joins TRBV29-1 to TRBJ2-1; D may be TRBD2 (5 bases). Germline V gene lookup returns CDR1 SQVTM and CDR2 ANQGSEA. The V end was cut by 7 bases, the J end by 8 bases, with 15 bases between. The CDR3 covers 12 residues.

As DNA, the CDR3 is TGTGCCAGCACCTACTCTAGCGGGGCATCCCAAGAGACCCAGTACTTC. Encoded protein: CASTYSSGASQETQYF. The chain uses TRBV6-6 and TRBJ2-5; 9 nucleotides align to TRBD2. Trimming took 7 bases from V and 1 from J; bases not matched to a gene: 10. Germline V CDR1 and CDR2: MNHNY, SVGAGI (reference sequence). This CDR3 is built from 16 residues.

The chain uses TRBV7-2 and TRBJ1-2; D is possibly TRBD1 (6 bases). The CDR3 loop spans 15 amino acids. Germline CDR1 is SGHTA and CDR2 is FQGNSA. Deletions cut 4 bases from V and 4 bases from J, with 16 bases between. CDR3 protein: CASSSRTDKSYGYTF. CDR3 coding DNA: TGTGCCAGCAGCTCAAGGACAGACAAGAGCTATGGCTACACCTTC. Variable domain in full (rest from reference TRBV7-2 and TRBJ1-2): GAGVSQSPSNKVTEKGKDVELRCDPISGHTALYWYRQSLGQGLEFLIYFQGNSAPDKSGLPSDRFSAERTGGSVSTLTIQRTQQEDSAVYLCASSSRTDKSYGYTFGSGTRLTVV.

The genes are TRBV6-5 and TRBJ1-4; no clear D. The V end was cut by 5 bases, the J end by 6 bases, with 10 bases between. The CDR3 covers 13 residues. The germline V gene has CDR1 MNHEY and CDR2 SVGAGI. The CDR3 region has the DNA TGTGCCAGCAGTACCACGAGGCATGAAAAACTGTTTTTT. Amino acids: CASSTTRHEKLFF.

The V call is TRBV14, the J call TRBJ1-2, with D possibly TRBD1 on 5 matching bases. V lost 2 bases to trimming and J lost 9 bases, with 16 bases between them. CDR3 length equals 14 residues. Looked up from germline, CDR1 is SGHDN and CDR2 is FVKESK. The DNA of the CDR3 is TGTGCCAGCAGCCAACAGACAGCGAGTGAGAGCTACACCTTC. It specifies CASSQQTASESYTF.

The chain employs TRBV5-5 and TRBJ2-2; D is unclear. V lost 3 bases, J lost 2 bases, and 2 bases lay in between. Germline-derived CDR1 and CDR2 are SGHKS and YYEKEE (reference sequence). The CDR3 covers 12 residues. The chain's CDR3 is CASSSNTGELFF. The CDR3 coding sequence is TGTGCCAGCAGCTCTAACACCGGGGAGCTGTTTTTT.

This chain links TRBV29-1 with TRBJ1-1; TRBD1 agrees at 11 bases. The germline V gene has CDR1 SQVTM and CDR2 ANQGSEA. This CDR3 has 18 residues. With V trimmed by 1 base and J by 0 bases, 10 bases remained unmatched. CDR3 in DNA: TGCAGCGTTGAAGGTCACCGGGACAGGGGGGGATTGAACACTGAAGCTTTCTTT. This codes for CSVEGHRDRGGLNTEAFF.

The J gene is TRBJ1-4, the V gene TRBV9, with D unresolved. Trimming shortened V by 4 bases and J by 0 bases, and 7 bases separated the two germline ends. CDR1 SGDLS and CDR2 YYNGEE come from the germline V gene. This CDR3 contains 14 residues. The CDR3 reads CASSPLATNEKLFF. In nucleotides, the CDR3 is TGTGCCAGCAGCCCATTGGCAACTAATGAAAAACTGTTTTTT.

This chain connects TRBV19 to TRBJ2-5; either TRBD1 or TRBD2 may supply D (5 bases each). The CDR3 is 17 residues long. V was pared by 4 bases and J by 2 bases, with 20 bases between. Germline V lookup: CDR1 LNHDA, CDR2 SQIVND (reference sequence). CDR3 loop: CASSSLGLGPTQETQYF. The DNA for the CDR3 is TGTGCCAGTAGTAGCCTGGGATTGGGACCGACTCAAGAGACCCAGTACTTC. The full variable domain, in which reference TRBV19 and TRBJ2-5 provide the parts outside the CDR3, is DGGITQSPKYLFRKEGQNVTLSCEQNLNHDAMYWYRQDPGQGLRLIYYSQIVNDFQKGDIAEGYSVSREKKESFPLTVTSAQKNPTAFYLCASSSLGLGPTQETQYFGPGTRLLVL.

The V call is TRBV10-3, the J call TRBJ1-1, with D possibly matching TRBD1 (5 bases). Germline V gene sequence: CDR1 ENHRY, CDR2 SYGVKD. Trimming left V 9 bases short and J 0 bases short, with 8 bases between. The CDR3 totals 12 residues. The CDR3 DNA is TGTGCCATAGGGGCGATGAACACTGAAGCTTTCTTT. Encoded protein: CAIGAMNTEAFF.

The chain recombines TRBV25-1 with TRBJ2-5; D is perhaps TRBD1 (6 bases). This CDR3 has 15 residues. CDR1 is MGHDK, CDR2 SYGVNS, per germline. The V end lost 4 bases, the J end lost 4 bases, and 16 bases lay between the germline ends. CDR3 coding DNA: TGTGCCAGCAGTGGGCCTAAGGGGGTGGGAGAGACCCAGTACTTC. It encodes CASSGPKGVGETQYF.